Below, 18 T cell receptor beta chains from the same sample are listed, as sequenced in a study of T cells in Graves' hyperthyroidism and ophthalmopathy. It was RNA transcripts that yielded the amplified TCR beta CDR3 regions. HTBI primers drove first-round RT-PCR of the TCR CDR3. From the multiplex PCR reads, TCRdb called clonotypes with MiXCR, one entry per CDR3 protein. Seen here are about 560,000 distinct CDR3 sequences, around 15% observed once, and the top ten hold 14%. Source material: blood. Receptors were obtained from a woman aged 40 to 50 with Graves' hyperthyroidism.

This clonotype was found many times. The genes are TRBV11-2 and TRBJ2-3; 9 positions agree with TRBD1. CDR3 length: 16 residues. V shed 1 base, J shed 4 bases, and the junction held 6 bases outside the gene matches. Germline V gene sequence: CDR1 SGHAT, CDR2 FQNNGV. The CDR3 region has the DNA TGTGCCAGCAGCTTAGTACAGGGGGCTAGCTCAGATACGCAGTATTTT. Protein: CASSLVQGASSDTQYF.

This clonotype was seen at least ten times. The CDR3 spells CASTPQGATTGELFF. CDR3 coding DNA: TGCGCCAGCACCCCCCAGGGGGCGACCACCGGGGAGCTGTTTTTT. V and J are TRBV5-1 and TRBJ2-2, with TRBD1 matching 8 bases. Trimming cost V 6 bases and J 4 bases; bases outside gene matches: 8. The CDR3 runs 15 residues. CDR1 and CDR2 from the germline V gene are SGHRS and YFSETQ.

The rearrangement uses TRBV3-1 and TRBJ2-7; 7 bases are shared with TRBD2. This CDR3 has 14 residues. After removal of 1 base from V and 4 bases from J, the junction contained 4 bases not matched to a gene. In germline, CDR1 is LGHDT, CDR2 YNNKEL (reference sequence). The CDR3 reads CASSQAGTKYEQYF. CDR3 bases: TGTGCCAGCAGCCAAGCCGGGACTAAATACGAGCAGTACTTC.

The table lists this clonotype with a few counts. The CDR3 DNA follows: TGTGCCAGCAGCCCATCAGCGAATTCACCCCTCCACTTT. Encoded protein: CASSPSANSPLHF. The chain joins TRBV7-3 to TRBJ1-6, with D hard to call. CDR1 SGHTA and CDR2 FQGTGA come from the germline V gene. The CDR3 extends over 13 amino acids. V lost 5 bases to trimming and J lost 7 bases, with 9 bases between them.

This clonotype was seen at least ten times. This chain links TRBV7-9 with TRBJ2-7, with 9 nucleotides matching TRBD1. Germline assignment: CDR1 SEHNR and CDR2 FQNEAQ (reference sequence). V lost 5 bases, J lost 5 bases, and 4 bases stayed unmatched. There are 13 residues in the CDR3. In DNA form, the CDR3 reads TGTGCCAGCAGCCTCGGACAGGGGAACGAGCAGTACTTC. Residues: CASSLGQGNEQYF.

This chain joins TRBV28 and TRBJ1-1; maybe TRBD1 (6 bases). V dropped 3 bases and J dropped 6 bases, with 11 bases sitting between them. Germline V gives CDR1 MDHEN, CDR2 SYDVKM. This CDR3 has 13 residues. CDR3 protein: CASSLYQGPEAFF. The CDR3 DNA is TGTGCCAGCAGTTTGTATCAGGGGCCTGAAGCTTTCTTT.

This clonotype was picked up a small number of times. The chain combines TRBV12-3 or TRBV12-4 with TRBJ2-1; maybe TRBD1 (5 bases). V shed 3 bases and J shed 14 bases, with 8 bases lying between them. This CDR3 is 10 amino acids long. The CDR3 region has the DNA TGTGCCAGCAGTTTCGACAGAGAGTTCTTC. It is translated as CASSFDREFF.

The chain carries TRBV6-1 and TRBJ1-2; possible D gene TRBD1, 5 bases. In germline, CDR1 is MNHNS, CDR2 SASEGT. The CDR3 is 15 residues long. Trimming cost V 5 bases and J 4 bases, with 17 bases left between them. This chain's CDR3 is CASSFRDRLTYGYTF. The DNA for the CDR3 is TGTGCCAGCAGTTTCCGGGACCGACTAACCTATGGCTACACCTTC.

This clonotype was seen at least ten times. The rearrangement uses TRBV28 and TRBJ2-7, with a weak D call TRBD2 (6 bases). V lost 5 bases and J 3 bases, leaving 17 bases between the germline ends. Germline assignment: CDR1 MDHEN and CDR2 SYDVKM. There are 15 residues in the CDR3. The CDR3 reads CASSRRVLADYEQYF. CDR3 DNA: TGTGCCAGCAGTCGAAGGGTACTAGCAGACTACGAGCAGTACTTC.

The table lists this clonotype with many counts. The chain has TRBV20-1 and TRBJ2-5; weak D call: TRBD1 (6 bases). There are 15 residues in the CDR3. Looked up from germline, CDR1 is DFQATT and CDR2 is SNEGSKA (reference sequence). Deletions cut 0 bases from V and 5 bases from J, with 16 bases between. CDR3 DNA: TGCAGTGCTAGAGATCCGGACAGCGATGGGGAGACCCAGTACTTC. It is translated as CSARDPDSDGETQYF.

This clonotype was seen many times. The chain uses TRBV2 and TRBJ1-6, with D unresolved. Germline lookup yields CDR1 SNHLY and CDR2 FYNNEI. The V gene lost 6 bases and the J gene lost 3 bases, with 6 bases spanning the gap. This CDR3 comprises 13 residues. CDR3 sequence: CASSLDYNSPLHF. The CDR3 DNA reads as TGTGCCAGCAGCTTGGACTATAATTCACCCCTCCACTTT.

Written as DNA, the CDR3 is TGTGCCAGCAGTTCCGCCCCCCTTAGCGGGAGGGCCTACGAGCAGTACTTC. Its protein product is CASSSAPLSGRAYEQYF. V and J are TRBV28 and TRBJ2-7; 11 bases are shared with TRBD2. There are 17 residues in the CDR3. Trimming took 4 bases from V and 2 from J; bases not matched to a gene: 10. Germline-derived CDR1 and CDR2 are MDHEN and SYDVKM.

The rearrangement joins TRBV20-1 to TRBJ2-6, with unresolved D. The V end was cut by 1 base, the J end by 1 base, with 5 bases between. The CDR3 is 14 residues long. Germline CDR1 and CDR2: DFQATT and SNEGSKA (reference sequence). The CDR3 DNA reads as TGCAGTGCTAGAGCCGTATCTGGGGCCAACGTCCTGACTTTC. This codes for CSARAVSGANVLTF.

The rearrangement joins TRBV27 to TRBJ2-1; 10 nucleotides line up with TRBD2. The CDR3 totals 14 residues. The J segment lost 8 bases and the V segment lost 4 bases, leaving 5 bases of the junction unmatched. Germline V gives CDR1 MNHEY, CDR2 SMNVEV (reference sequence). The CDR3 spells CASSSPGTSDEQFF. The CDR3 bases are TGTGCCAGCAGTTCCCCAGGGACTAGCGATGAGCAGTTCTTC.

This chain joins TRBV20-1 and TRBJ1-1; the D gene is possibly TRBD1 (5 bases). This CDR3 is built from 12 residues. Trimming cost V 0 bases and J 6 bases, with 8 bases left between them. Looked up from germline, CDR1 is DFQATT and CDR2 is SNEGSKA (reference sequence). This CDR3 is CSARDTGPEAFF. In nucleotides, the CDR3 is TGCAGTGCTAGAGATACGGGGCCTGAAGCTTTCTTT.

The chain couples TRBV29-1 to TRBJ2-7; 8 bases match TRBD2. The CDR3 is 15 residues long. The germline V gene encodes CDR1 SQVTM and CDR2 ANQGSEA. The V segment lost 5 bases and the J segment 2 bases; nucleotides outside the gene matches: 11. The CDR3 loop is CSVPGGGDTTYEQYF. The CDR3 nucleotides read TGCAGCGTTCCCGGGGGGGGGGACACTACCTACGAGCAGTACTTC.

This clonotype was observed at least ten times. This chain connects TRBV13 to TRBJ1-1; TRBD1 aligns across 8 bases. The CDR3 consists of 16 residues. CDR1 is PRHDT, CDR2 FYEKMQ, per germline (reference sequence). J gave up 1 base and V 3 bases, and 7 bases lay outside the gene matches. The CDR3 spells CASSLGQAARNTEAFF. The CDR3 DNA is TGTGCCAGCAGCTTGGGACAGGCGGCTCGGAACACTGAAGCTTTCTTT.

This clonotype has a single count. This chain joins TRBV20-1 and TRBJ2-2; no firm D call. The germline V gene encodes CDR1 DFQATT and CDR2 SNEGSKA (reference sequence). The length of the CDR3 is 16 residues. V gave up 0 bases and J gave up 2 bases, with 13 bases separating them. The CDR3 bases are TGCAGTGCTAGAGATCGGCGCGTGAGCAACACCGGGGAGCTGTTTTTT. Amino acids: CSARDRRVSNTGELFF.